The 10 T cell receptor beta chains in this list originate from one sample, sequenced in a study of T-cell memory formation after mild COVID-19. From the 5' RACE reads, TCRdb called clonotypes with MiXCR, one entry per CDR3 protein. Of approximately 350,000 distinct CDR3 sequences detected, 10% to 15% appear once; the ten largest clones hold around 21%. The sequenced sample was PBMCs or a T cell subset sorted from them (not recorded which). These receptors all come from a man aged 18 to 29 who had mild COVID-19 (a few samples of this study predate the infection). Cell type and time point are not known.

The chain uses TRBV6-2 or TRBV6-3 and TRBJ2-7, with 7 positions matching TRBD2. Looked up from germline, CDR1 is MNHEY and CDR2 is SVGEGT. There are 17 residues in the CDR3. V shed 2 bases and J 6 bases; nucleotides not matched to a gene: 16. CDR3 residues: CASSYDSSGNSGVEQYF. DNA of the CDR3: TGTGCCAGCAGTTACGATTCTAGCGGAAACTCCGGTGTCGAGCAGTACTTC.

Only a few counts were recorded for this clonotype. The chain employs TRBV20-1 and TRBJ2-5; 8 bases align to TRBD1. The CDR3 has 17 amino acids. Per germline, CDR1 DFQATT and CDR2 SNEGSKA (reference sequence). The junction had 14 bases not matched to a gene; V was cut back by 0 bases and J by 5 bases. In nucleotides, the CDR3 is TGCAGTGCTAGAGAATCTGGAGGCAGGGGGCGTCGTGAGACCCAGTACTTC. Its translation: CSARESGGRGRRETQYF.

The chain carries TRBV4-3 and TRBJ1-2; 8 nucleotides match TRBD1. This CDR3 has 13 residues. The V and J ends lost 4 bases and 8 bases, in that order; junction bases with no gene match: 6. Germline CDR1 is LGHNA and CDR2 is YSLEER. The CDR3 protein is CASSRQGLGGYTF. In DNA, the CDR3 is TGCGCCAGCAGCCGACAGGGGCTGGGAGGCTACACCTTC.

This clonotype was observed a handful of times. This chain joins TRBV4-2 and TRBJ2-1; 9 bases match TRBD2. The J segment lost 10 bases and the V segment lost 1 base, leaving 11 bases of the junction unmatched. Germline V gene sequence: CDR1 LGHNA, CDR2 YNFKEQ. CDR3 length: 16 residues. CDR3 in DNA: TGTGCCAGCAGCCAAGTTTATGGCGGGGGGGCCGGAGAGCAGTTCTTC. Its translation: CASSQVYGGGAGEQFF.

This clonotype was counted many times. The CDR3 DNA follows: TGTGCCAGCAGCCCAATCCAGGGGCCCACTGAAGCTTTCTTT. Encoded protein: CASSPIQGPTEAFF. The V call is TRBV14, the J call TRBJ1-1; maybe TRBD1 (6 bases). V gave up 4 bases and J gave up 4 bases, with 13 bases separating them. The CDR3 spans 14 residues. In germline, CDR1 is SGHDN, CDR2 FVKESK.

Ten or more counts support this clonotype. This chain uses TRBV7-2 with TRBJ2-3; D gene unclear. In germline, CDR1 is SGHTA, CDR2 FQGNSA. V lost 5 bases, J lost 1 base, and 10 bases lay in between. This CDR3 contains 14 residues. The CDR3 DNA reads TGTGCCAGCAGCCCTACCGCCCGCACAGATACGCAGTATTTT. This translates into CASSPTARTDTQYF.

The chain links TRBV29-1 to TRBJ2-7; TRBD2 matches 11 bases. Germline assignment: CDR1 SQVTM and CDR2 ANQGSEA. Trimming cost V 7 bases and J 5 bases; bases outside gene matches: 7. The CDR3 has 13 amino acids. Written as DNA, the CDR3 is TGCAGCGCCTTACTAGCGGGGGATAACGAGCAGTACGTC. Translation gives CSALLAGDNEQYV.

V usage is TRBV2 and J usage is TRBJ1-2, with unresolved D. CDR1 and CDR2 (germline): SNHLY, FYNNEI. Trimming pared 6 bases from V and 8 bases from J, leaving 16 bases between. The CDR3 length is 13 residues. The CDR3 bases are TGTGCCAGCAGCTACACGGACTTAACGGGCTACACCTTC. Amino acid sequence: CASSYTDLTGYTF.

The J gene is TRBJ1-1, the V gene TRBV4-3; 9 bases match TRBD1. Germline V CDR1 and CDR2: LGHNA, YSLEER. The J segment lost 0 bases and the V segment lost 0 bases, leaving 5 bases of the junction unmatched. The CDR3 loop spans 17 amino acids. The CDR3 is CASSQEDRGKMNTEAFF. The DNA of the CDR3 is TGCGCCAGCAGCCAAGAGGACAGGGGAAAGATGAACACTGAAGCTTTCTTT.

The rearrangement joins TRBV14 to TRBJ1-1, with 7 bases identical to TRBD1. CDR3 length: 13 residues. V shed 0 bases and J 8 bases; nucleotides not matched to a gene: 3. CDR1 and CDR2 from the germline V gene are SGHDN and FVKESK. CDR3 amino acids: CASSQERQGEAFF. Here the CDR3 DNA reads TGTGCCAGCAGCCAAGAAAGACAGGGAGAAGCTTTCTTT.